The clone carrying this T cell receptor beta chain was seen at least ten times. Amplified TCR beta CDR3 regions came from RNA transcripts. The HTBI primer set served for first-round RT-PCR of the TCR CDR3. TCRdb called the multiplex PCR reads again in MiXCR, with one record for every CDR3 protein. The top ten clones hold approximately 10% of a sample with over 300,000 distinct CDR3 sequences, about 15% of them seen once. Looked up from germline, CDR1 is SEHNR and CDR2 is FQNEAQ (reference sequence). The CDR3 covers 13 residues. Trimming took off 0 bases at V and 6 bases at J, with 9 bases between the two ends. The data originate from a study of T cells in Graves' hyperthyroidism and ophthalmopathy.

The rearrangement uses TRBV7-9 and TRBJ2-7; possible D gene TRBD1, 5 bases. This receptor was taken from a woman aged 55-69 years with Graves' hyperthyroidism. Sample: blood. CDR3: CASSLANQGEQYF. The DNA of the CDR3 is TGTGCCAGCAGCTTAGCGAACCAGGGCGAGCAGTACTTC.